These 4 T cell receptor beta chains were all obtained from the same sample, sequenced in a study of neoadjuvant nivolumab and ipilimumab in lung cancer. Sequencing used immunoSEQ multiplex PCR; TCRdb keeps in-frame clones, though not all of them. The table has over 25,000 clones, 75% to 80% seen once. The sequencing here drew on tumor tissue, taken after neoadjuvant nivolumab, alone or with ipilimumab, at or shortly before surgery. Receptors originate from an adult with non-small cell lung cancer.

Note on this clone: Other nucleotide sequences in the sample specify the same CDR3. V gene TRBV5-1 combines with J gene TRBJ1-5; 8 bases agree with TRBD1. This CDR3 is 13 amino acids long. Germline CDR1 reads SGHRS; CDR2 reads YFSETQ. The V and J ends lost 4 bases and 6 bases, in that order; junction bases with no gene match: 3. DNA for the CDR3: TGCGCCAGCAGCCCTACAGGGGGTCAGCCCCAGCATTTT. Translation gives CASSPTGGQPQHF.

The chain uses TRBV7-2 and TRBJ2-5; 7 bases map to TRBD2. This CDR3 has 15 residues. J was trimmed by 3 bases and V by 0 bases; bases with no gene match: 4. Germline V lookup: CDR1 SGHTA, CDR2 FQGNSA. The CDR3 region has the DNA TGTGCCAGCAGCTTAGCGGGGAGCGGGGAAGAGACCCAGTACTTC. Translating it yields CASSLAGSGEETQYF.

The chain links TRBV5-5 to TRBJ1-2; maybe TRBD1 (6 bases). Per the germline V gene, CDR1 is SGHKS and CDR2 is YYEKEE (reference sequence). CDR3 length equals 14 residues. V lost 7 bases and J lost 6, with 19 bases in between. CDR3 sequence (DNA): TGTGCCAGCGCCCGAGGGGGAGGGTATCATGGCTACACCTTC. Its translation is CASARGGGYHGYTF.

The chain joins TRBV6-8 to TRBJ1-6; D may be TRBD1 (5 bases). Germline CDR1 is MNHGY and CDR2 is SAAAGT. Trimming took off 8 bases at V and 4 bases at J, with 12 bases between the two ends. This CDR3 is built from 14 residues. The chain's CDR3 is CASLGQKYNSPLHF. DNA for the CDR3: TGTGCCAGCTTGGGGCAGAAATATAATTCACCCCTCCACTTT.